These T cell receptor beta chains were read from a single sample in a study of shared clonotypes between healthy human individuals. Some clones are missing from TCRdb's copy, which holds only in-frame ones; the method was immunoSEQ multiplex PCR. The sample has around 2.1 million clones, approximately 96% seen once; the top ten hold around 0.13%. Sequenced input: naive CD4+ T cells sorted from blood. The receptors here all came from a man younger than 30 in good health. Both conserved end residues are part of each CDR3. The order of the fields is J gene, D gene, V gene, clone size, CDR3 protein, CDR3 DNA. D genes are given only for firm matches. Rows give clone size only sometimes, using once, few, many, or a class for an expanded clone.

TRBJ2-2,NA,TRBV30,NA,CAWTPPGLKSTRADTGELFF,TGTGCCTGGACTCCCCCGGGACTCAAGTCTACCCGGGCGGACACCGGGGAGCTGTTTTTT
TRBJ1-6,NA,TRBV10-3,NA,CASKHPGSNSPLHF,TGTGCCTCAAAACACCCGGGCAGCAATTCACCCCTCCACTTT
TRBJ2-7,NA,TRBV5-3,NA,CARSLTRHPRGTYEQYF,TGTGCCAGAAGCTTGACTAGGCATCCCCGGGGTACCTACGAGCAGTACTTC
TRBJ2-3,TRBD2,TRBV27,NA,CASSLSWLAGGTQYF,TGTGCCAGCAGTTTATCGTGGCTAGCGGGGGGAACGCAGTATTTT
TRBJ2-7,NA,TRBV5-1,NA,CASSEGQGGHYEQYF,TGCGCCAGCAGCGAAGGACAGGGAGGGCACTACGAGCAGTACTTC
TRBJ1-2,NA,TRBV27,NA,CASSSGANYGYTF,TGTGCCAGCAGTTCAGGAGCGAACTATGGCTACACCTTC
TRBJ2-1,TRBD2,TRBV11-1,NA,CASSVALAGGNEQFF,TGTGCCAGCAGCGTCGCACTAGCGGGGGGGAATGAGCAGTTCTTC
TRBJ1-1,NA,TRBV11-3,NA,CASSLDRLNTEAFF,TGTGCCAGCAGCTTAGACAGGCTGAACACTGAAGCTTTCTTT
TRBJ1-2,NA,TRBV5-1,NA,CASSLEKTNYGYTF,TGCGCCAGCAGCTTGGAGAAGACAAACTATGGCTACACCTTC
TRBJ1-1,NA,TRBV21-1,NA,CASSKRHRAVTEAFF,TGTGCCAGCAGCAAAAGGCACAGGGCGGTCACTGAAGCTTTCTTT
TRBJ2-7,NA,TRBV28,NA,CASSSLPRAYEQYF,TGTGCCAGCAGTTCCCTCCCCCGAGCCTACGAGCAGTACTTC
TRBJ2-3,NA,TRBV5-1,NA,CASSQRGTDTQYF,TGCGCCAGCAGCCAGCGGGGCACAGATACGCAGTATTTT
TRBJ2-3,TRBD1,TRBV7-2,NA,CASSLPISRQGRGDTQYF,TGTGCCAGCAGCCTACCCATATCTCGACAGGGACGGGGAGATACGCAGTATTTT
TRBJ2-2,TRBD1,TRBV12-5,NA,CASGFEGTGKADTGELFF,TGTGCTAGTGGTTTCGAAGGGACAGGGAAGGCGGATACCGGGGAGCTGTTTTTT
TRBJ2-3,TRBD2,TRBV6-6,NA,CASIIAGVVTDTQYF,TGTGCCAGCATCATAGCGGGAGTGGTAACAGATACGCAGTATTTT
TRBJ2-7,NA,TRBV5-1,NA,CASSGDPRYEQYF,TGCGCCAGCAGCGGGGATCCCCGCTACGAGCAGTACTTC
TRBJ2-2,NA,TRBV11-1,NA,CASSGTGRGGELFF,TGTGCCAGCAGCGGGACTGGAAGGGGTGGGGAGCTGTTTTTT
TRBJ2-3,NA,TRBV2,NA,CASNGAPTDTQYF,TGTGCCAGCAACGGGGCCCCCACAGATACGCAGTATTTT
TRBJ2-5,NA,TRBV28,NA,CASRTPSEGGETQYF,TGTGCCAGCAGGACACCTAGCGAGGGGGGAGAGACCCAGTACTTC
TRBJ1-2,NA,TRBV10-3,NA,CAISESNEIYGYTF,TGTGCCATCAGTGAGTCGAACGAGATCTATGGCTACACCTTC
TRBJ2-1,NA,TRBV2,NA,CASSDRASSYNEQFF,TGTGCCAGCAGTGACCGGGCTAGCTCCTACAATGAGCAGTTCTTC
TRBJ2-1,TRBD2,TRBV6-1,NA,CASRVLAGGHNEQFF,TGTGCCAGCAGGGTACTAGCGGGAGGGCACAATGAGCAGTTCTTC
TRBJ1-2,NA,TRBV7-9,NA,CASSPLAASGYTF,TGTGCCAGCAGCCCATTGGCAGCAAGCGGCTACACCTTC
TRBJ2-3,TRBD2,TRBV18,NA,CASSPVSGSTDTQYF,TGTGCCAGCTCACCGGTTAGCGGGAGCACAGATACGCAGTATTTT
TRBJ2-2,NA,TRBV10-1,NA,CASSESGRANTGELFF,TGCGCCAGCAGTGAGTCTGGCAGGGCGAACACCGGGGAGCTGTTTTTT
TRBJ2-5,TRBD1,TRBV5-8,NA,CASSLEKTGAFGSARVYF,TGTGCCAGCAGCTTGGAAAAGACAGGGGCGTTCGGATCCGCCCGGGTATACTTC
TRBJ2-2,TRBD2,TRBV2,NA,CASSEGLLNTGELFF,TGTGCCAGCAGTGAGGGACTATTAAACACCGGGGAGCTGTTTTTT
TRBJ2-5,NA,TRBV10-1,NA,CASSERGLETQYF,TGCGCCAGCAGTGAGCGGGGGCTCGAGACCCAGTACTTC
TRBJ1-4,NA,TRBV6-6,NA,CASSRSDEKLFF,TGTGCCAGCAGTAGGAGTGATGAAAAACTGTTTTTT
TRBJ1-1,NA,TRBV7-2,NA,CASSLYKNTEAFF,TGTGCCAGCAGCTTATACAAGAACACTGAAGCTTTCTTT
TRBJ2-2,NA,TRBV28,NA,CASSYDPAGELFF,TGTGCCAGCAGTTATGACCCGGCCGGGGAGCTGTTTTTT
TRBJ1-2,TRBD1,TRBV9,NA,CASGGSRGPGGYTF,TGTGCCAGCGGCGGTAGCAGGGGGCCGGGTGGCTACACCTTC
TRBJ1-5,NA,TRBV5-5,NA,CASSRGQYRNQPQHF,TGTGCCAGCAGTCGCGGACAGTATCGCAATCAGCCCCAGCATTTT
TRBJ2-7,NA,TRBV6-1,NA,CASSEIFRRMSYEQYF,TGTGCCAGCAGTGAAATATTCCGCAGGATGTCCTACGAGCAGTACTTC
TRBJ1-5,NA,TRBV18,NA,CASSRQGNQPQHF,TGTGCCAGCTCCAGACAGGGCAATCAGCCCCAGCATTTT
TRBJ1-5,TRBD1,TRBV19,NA,CASSHGQGVSNQPQHF,TGTGCCAGTAGTCACGGACAGGGAGTCAGCAATCAGCCCCAGCATTTT
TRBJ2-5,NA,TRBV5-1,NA,CASSAGVQETQYF,TGCGCCAGCAGCGCAGGAGTCCAAGAGACCCAGTACTTC
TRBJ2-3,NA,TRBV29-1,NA,CSVGQSTDTQYF,TGCAGCGTAGGACAGTCAACAGATACGCAGTATTTT
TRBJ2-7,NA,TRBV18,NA,CASSRAQGQYEQYF,TGTGCCAGCTCACGAGCCCAGGGGCAGTACGAGCAGTACTTC
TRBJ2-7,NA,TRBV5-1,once,CASSLQGTSYEQYF,TGCGCCAGCAGCTTGCAAGGGACGTCCTACGAGCAGTACTTC
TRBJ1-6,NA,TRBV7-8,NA,CASSERRQYNSPLHF,TGTGCCAGCAGCGAACGGAGACAGTATAATTCACCCCTCCACTTT
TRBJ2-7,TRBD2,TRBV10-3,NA,CAISASLAGTYEQYF,TGTGCCATCAGTGCCTCCCTAGCGGGCACCTACGAGCAGTACTTC
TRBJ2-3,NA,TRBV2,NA,CASRFEEASTDTQYF,TGTGCCAGCAGATTTGAGGAAGCGAGCACAGATACGCAGTATTTT
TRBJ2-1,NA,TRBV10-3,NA,CAISESTVGDNEQFF,TGTGCCATCAGTGAGTCGACAGTCGGAGACAATGAGCAGTTCTTC
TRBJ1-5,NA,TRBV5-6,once,CASSLGPNVNQPQHF,TGTGCCAGCAGCCTGGGCCCCAATGTAAATCAGCCCCAGCATTTT
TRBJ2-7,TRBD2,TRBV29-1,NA,CSVARGVPYEQYF,TGCAGCGTTGCGCGGGGGGTTCCCTACGAGCAGTACTTC
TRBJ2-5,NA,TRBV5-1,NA,CASSSDRETQYF,TGCGCCAGCAGCTCTGACAGAGAGACCCAGTACTTC
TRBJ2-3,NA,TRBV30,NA,CAWNNRPTDTQYF,TGTGCCTGGAACAATAGGCCGACAGATACGCAGTATTTT
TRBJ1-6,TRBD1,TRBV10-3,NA,CAIRGTDPGPLHF,TGTGCCATCAGGGGGACAGACCCAGGACCCCTCCACTTT
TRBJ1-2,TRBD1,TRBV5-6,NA,CASSPDRTGPNYGYTF,TGTGCCAGCAGCCCGGATAGGACAGGCCCCAACTATGGCTACACCTTC
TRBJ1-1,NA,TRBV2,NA,CASSGGPTNTEAFF,TGTGCCAGCAGTGGAGGGCCAACAAACACTGAAGCTTTCTTT
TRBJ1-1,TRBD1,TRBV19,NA,CASSRGQGEAFF,TGTGCCAGTAGTAGAGGACAGGGCGAAGCTTTCTTT
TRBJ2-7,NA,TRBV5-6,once,CASSFLAGDVGEQYF,TGTGCCAGCAGCTTTCTAGCAGGGGACGTGGGCGAGCAGTACTTC